This TCR beta chain appears in the sequencing data of a study of T cells in Graves' hyperthyroidism and ophthalmopathy. Amplified regions were TCR beta CDR3 sequences from RNA transcripts. The primer set for the first-round RT-PCR of the TCR CDR3 was HTBI. TCRdb reprocessed the multiplex PCR reads via MiXCR and lists one record per CDR3 protein. The sample contains about 580,000 distinct CDR3 sequences, about 43% of which appear only once. As to this clonotype: A read error may explain this, as a much larger clone is one base away.

V was trimmed by 4 bases and J by 6 bases, leaving 21 bases between them. CDR1 SEHNR and CDR2 FQNEAQ come from the germline V gene (reference sequence). The CDR3 length is 16 residues. The chain carries TRBV7-9 and TRBJ1-1, with D uncertain. Sequencing input: peripheral blood or thyroid tissue (not recorded which). The sequence came from a woman aged 18-30 years with Graves' hyperthyroidism. The CDR3 DNA is TGTGCCAGCAGCTCGCTCAGACGGACCACCTACCCTGAAGCTTTCTTT. This translates into CASSSLRRTTYPEAFF.